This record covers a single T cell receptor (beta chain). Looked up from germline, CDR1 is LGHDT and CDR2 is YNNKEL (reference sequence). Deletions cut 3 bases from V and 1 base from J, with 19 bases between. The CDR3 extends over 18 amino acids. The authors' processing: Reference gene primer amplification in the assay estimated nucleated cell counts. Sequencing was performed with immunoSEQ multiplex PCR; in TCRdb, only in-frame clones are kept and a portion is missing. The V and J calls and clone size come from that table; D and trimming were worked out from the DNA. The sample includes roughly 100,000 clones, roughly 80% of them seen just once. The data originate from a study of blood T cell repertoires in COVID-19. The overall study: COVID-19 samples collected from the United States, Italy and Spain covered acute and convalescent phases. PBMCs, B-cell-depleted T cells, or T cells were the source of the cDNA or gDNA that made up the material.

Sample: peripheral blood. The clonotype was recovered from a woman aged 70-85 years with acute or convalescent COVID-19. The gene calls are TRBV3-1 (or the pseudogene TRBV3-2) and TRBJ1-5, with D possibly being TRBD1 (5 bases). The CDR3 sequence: CASSHSPSGSGSNQPQHF. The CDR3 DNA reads TGTGCCAGCAGCCACAGCCCTTCTGGATCAGGGAGCAATCAGCCCCAGCATTTT.